The following is a TCR beta chain sequence with its context. The antigen is unknown. A junction boundary mismatches the germline segment, possibly from a read error. This entry comes from a study of tumor-infiltrating lymphocytes in primary liver carcinoma. In the study overall: Each of the growths was stage T1-T3 N0M0, extending about 4.2 to 11 cm across. Read depth, roughly 3.65 to 7.5 million productive TCRbeta reads, did not differ significantly between tissues.

The authors made TCR beta cDNA from 450 to 600 ng total RNA with a constant-region primer. Generation of the TCR beta libraries relied on three nested multiplex PCR rounds using slightly modified ARM-PCR. With TRBV1-TRBV30 forward primers and a C-beta reverse primer, the first two PCR rounds were run for roughly 10 cycles each. From the multiplex PCR reads, TCRdb called clonotypes with MiXCR, one entry per CDR3 protein. The data contain tens of thousands of distinct CDR3 sequences, more than 60% of them seen just once; the ten biggest clones take up more than 35%. The germline CDR1 and CDR2 sequences are SGHDN and FVKESK. This CDR3 has 10 residues. Joint extraction of RNA and DNA used roughly 17-32 mg of bulk tissue that was unsorted. Study results and limitations: It was in tumors, not blood, that the top-250-clone fraction was significantly higher (p = 0.039).

The sequenced sample consisted of tumor-adjacent normal liver tissue. This receptor was identified in a middle-aged man with primary liver carcinoma and hepatitis B virus infection. The chain is built from TRBV14 and TRBJ2-1; the D gene is possibly TRBD1 (5 bases). The CDR3 here is CTSSLPTAFF. The CDR3 nucleotides are TGTACCAGCAGCCTGCCGACAGCGTTCTTC.